This TCR beta chain is drawn from a study of lymphopenia after photon versus proton radiotherapy. Sequenced by immunoSEQ multiplex PCR; TCRdb stores in-frame clones only, minus some. The table lists roughly 150,000 clones, more than 85% of them singletons. To note about this clone: The target antigen is unknown.

Study-level findings and limits: Photon-treated patients lost naive T cells and TCR diversity; proton-treated stayed stable.

Trimming removed 6 bases from V and 6 bases from J; junction bases left unmatched: 8. Germline V lookup: CDR1 MNHEY, CDR2 SVGAGI. The CDR3 sequence is 15 residues long. Sample: peripheral blood, taken from a patient treated with photon-based radiotherapy. The chain has TRBV6-5 and TRBJ2-2; 9 bases map to TRBD1. The clonotype comes from a man aged 50-60 years with gastric cancer. The CDR3 coding sequence is TGTGCCAGCAGCCGGACAGGGGATAGTGCCGGGGAGCTGTTTTTT. It codes for CASSRTGDSAGELFF.